This T cell receptor beta chain came from a study of blood T cells in healthy people across ages. Study information: When template switching was applied, about one barcoded beta molecule was captured per two T cells.

Germline lookup yields CDR1 KGHDR and CDR2 SFDVKD. The CDR3 runs to 12 residues. Trimming pared 9 bases from V and 7 bases from J, leaving 15 bases between. A second about 7 to 11 cycle PCR used barcoded and J-beta primers. TCRdb called the 5' RACE reads again in MiXCR, with one record for every CDR3 protein. The data hold fewer than 900,000 distinct CDR3 sequences, with approximately 43% observed a single time. Input material: blood. The chain links TRBV24-1 to TRBJ2-7, with D hard to call. This clonotype was obtained from a woman aged 55-75 years in good health. Written as DNA, the CDR3 is TGTGCCACCGCACCGGCGGTTGGTGAGCAGTACTTC. Its protein is CATAPAVGEQYF.